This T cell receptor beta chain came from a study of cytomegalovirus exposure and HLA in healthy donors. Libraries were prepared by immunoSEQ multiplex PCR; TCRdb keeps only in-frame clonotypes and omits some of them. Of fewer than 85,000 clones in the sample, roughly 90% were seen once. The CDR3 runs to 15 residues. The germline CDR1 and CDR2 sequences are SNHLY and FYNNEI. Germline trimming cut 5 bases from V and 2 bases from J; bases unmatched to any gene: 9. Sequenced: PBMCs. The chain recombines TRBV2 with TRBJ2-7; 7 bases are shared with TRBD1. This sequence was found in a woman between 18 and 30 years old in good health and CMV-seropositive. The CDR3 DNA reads TGTGCCAGCAGTAGGGGACGGGACAGCCCCTACGAGCAGTACTTC. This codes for CASSRGRDSPYEQYF.